This T cell receptor beta chain was observed in a study of regulatory dendritic cells for organ transplantation. Germline lookup yields CDR1 MNHEY and CDR2 SVGAGI. This CDR3 contains 13 residues. The V and J ends lost 4 bases and 7 bases, in that order; junction bases with no gene match: 7. FACS sorted CD4+ or CD8+ T cells into CD45RA+ naive and CD45RO+ memory. TCRdb's copy holds only in-frame clones and misses some; the assay was immunoSEQ multiplex PCR. Of about 29,000 clones in the sample, about 79% were seen once. The genes are TRBV6-5 and TRBJ2-7; 7 bases fit TRBD2. The sequenced material came from memory CD4+ T cells from blood. Sample subset: CD45RO+ memory T cells. The clonotype comes from a human donor in good health. Here the CDR3 DNA reads TGTGCCAGCAGTTTCGCGGGAGTGGGAGAGCAGTACTTC. Residues: CASSFAGVGEQYF.